What follows describes a single T cell receptor beta chain. The antigen is unknown. J lost 4 bases, V lost 4 bases, and 6 bases had no gene match. Germline V gene lookup returns CDR1 LGHNA and CDR2 YNFKEQ. This CDR3 contains 14 residues. Primers included in the PCR were 60 Vbeta and 13 Jbeta primers. Some clones are missing from TCRdb's copy, which holds only in-frame ones; the method was immunoSEQ multiplex PCR. In all, the sample yields about 46,000 clones. These data are taken from a study of cytomegalovirus exposure and HLA in healthy donors. Study-wide background: As released early, the data held some 80 million unique TCRs from HLA-typed donors. The study, taken as a whole, reports: The authors reported that TCR beta sequences could predict HLA-A and HLA-B alleles. These predictions were accurate for most subjects in the first cohort. Follow-up analysis later connected one missense variant in DCLRE1C with trimming of TCR beta V- and J-genes.

This TCR was recovered from a woman aged 40 to 50 in good health and CMV-seronegative. The J gene is TRBJ2-7, the V gene TRBV4-2; 8 positions match TRBD2. Sequencing input: PBMCs. Here the CDR3 reads CASSRGLEAYEQYF. For the CDR3, the DNA is TGTGCCAGCAGCCGGGGACTAGAAGCGTACGAGCAGTACTTC.